Listed here is a single T cell receptor beta chain. Its target antigen remains unknown. Base qualities are missing; no much larger clone stands one base away. This specimen comes from a study of tumor-infiltrating lymphocytes in glioblastoma multiforme (dated by TCRdb to the late 2010s). Background for the entire study: The study tested whether intratumoral genomic heterogeneity fosters TIL diversity by jointly investigating somatic mutations, TIL diversity and immune response activity.

TCRB libraries were constructed from RNA through three rounds of nested multiplex PCR following a modified ARM-PCR protocol with multiple V-beta primers and a C-beta primer. ProtoScript II Reverse Transcriptase and a C-beta primer were used to synthesize TCRB-specific cDNA from 0.4 to 0.6 ug total RNA. No unique molecular identifiers were described for the TCRB libraries. In the third PCR, barcodes and adapters were added over roughly 24 cycles with Deep VentR (exo-) polymerase, after which 250-500 bp bands were gel purified. An Illumina HiSeq 2500 generating 250 bp paired-end reads was used to sequence the TCRB libraries. The original pipeline was this. Reads were cleaned with Trimmomatic, merged with FLASH, assigned V, D and J segments with MiGEC, and analyzed with VDJtools. VDJtools was used to calculate the Shannon-Wiener diversity index, which quantified repertoire diversity. In TCRdb, the public reads were trimmed at Q25 with fastp and aligned with MiXCR, with productive beta chains retained. When rows share a CDR3 protein, they turn into one entry using the most common DNA and genes. The V and J calls come from TCRdb's annotation, not from the publication. For this sample the table gives 13,000 or so distinct CDR3 sequences, of which around 70% were detected only once. Around 30% of the sample lies in the top ten.

What the work shows at the level of the full study, not this receptor alone: Clone frequencies may be distorted by RNA-based TCR sequencing because unequal numbers of TCR transcripts are carried by T cells. The authors noted that sorting T cells into functional subsets, which was not done in this study, would be a future improvement. Only one glioblastoma patient was included in the TCR and somatic mutation analysis, limiting generalizability.

CDR1 and CDR2, looked up from the germline V gene (reference sequence), are DFQATT and SNEGSKA. V loses 0 bases of germline sequence and J loses 8 bases, and the interval between the two ends is 14 bases. The CDR3 numbers 14 residues from cysteine through phenylalanine. Just CDR3 DNA is preserved here, 42 bases in frame from base 1. The AllPrep DNA/RNA mini kit was used to purify genomic DNA and total RNA at the same time from each of the 10 or so tumor samples. OD 260/280 ratios above 1.9 and RNA integrity numbers above 6.5 were observed for all RNA. The chain is assembled from TRBV20-1 and TRBJ2-1, with the D segment identity uncertain. The TCR sequence derives from a male donor with glioblastoma. Sequencing used brain tumor tissue. The CDR3 reads CSARDDARLYEQFF. The nucleotides read TGCAGTGCTAGAGATGATGCGCGGCTGTATGAGCAGTTCTTC.